This entry describes one T cell receptor (beta chain). This entry is derived from a study of blood T cell repertoires in COVID-19. Study-level information: In each case, the material was cDNA or gDNA derived from T cells, B-cell-depleted T cells, or PBMCs.

Per the study methods: Estimation of nucleated cell counts relied on the amplification of reference gene primers. The assay was immunoSEQ multiplex PCR, and TCRdb's table has in-frame clones only and misses some. The DNA was the basis for D and trimming; V, J and clone size are from that table. The sample has 60,000 or so clones; around 75% are singletons. The sample consisted of peripheral blood. This TCR derives from a human donor in a cohort sampled during active COVID-19.

This CDR3 reads CASSTGQGWTDTQYF. CDR3 nucleotides: TGTGCCAGCAGTACCGGACAGGGTTGGACAGATACGCAGTATTTT. The chain combines TRBV28 with TRBJ2-3; 8 nucleotides match TRBD1. The germline CDR1 and CDR2 sequences are MDHEN and SYDVKM. J gave up 3 bases and V 5 bases, and 7 bases lay outside the gene matches. The CDR3 has 15 amino acids.